This T cell receptor beta chain was documented in a study of metastatic and nonmetastatic thyroid tumors. Study as a whole: Comparative analysis of repertoires was undertaken across blood and tumor or nodule tissue obtained from malignant and benign thyroid patients.

Thyroid surgery was preceded by no treatment in any patient. In the authors' workflow: It was from CDR3 differences across clinicopathological groups that a distant-metastasis classifier for papillary thyroid cancer was built. Through MiXCR, TCRdb re-clonotyped the PCR reads. Clone size and V and J calls follow TCRdb, not the original study. The sample holds some 13,000 clones, 31% seen once. Broader study findings: Malignant thyroid tumors reportedly exceeded benign nodules significantly in TCR beta diversity, with the difference appearing in blood and tumor.

Note on this clone: What it recognizes is unknown.

This sequence originates from a female donor with papillary thyroid cancer or a benign thyroid nodule (not recorded which). Some clones in this sample may be carry-over from other donors' samples. Sequenced material: tumor tissue.

The CDR3 DNA reads TGTGCCTGGGATTGGGGACAGCCCATTTTCCCCTATGGCTACACCTTC. Protein product: CAWDWGQPIFPYGYTF. The J gene is TRBJ1-2, the V gene TRBV30; 7 positions agree with TRBD1. J gave up 4 bases and V 5 bases, and 16 bases lay outside the gene matches. Germline lookup yields CDR1 GTSNPN and CDR2 SVGIG (reference sequence). The CDR3 sequence is 16 residues long.